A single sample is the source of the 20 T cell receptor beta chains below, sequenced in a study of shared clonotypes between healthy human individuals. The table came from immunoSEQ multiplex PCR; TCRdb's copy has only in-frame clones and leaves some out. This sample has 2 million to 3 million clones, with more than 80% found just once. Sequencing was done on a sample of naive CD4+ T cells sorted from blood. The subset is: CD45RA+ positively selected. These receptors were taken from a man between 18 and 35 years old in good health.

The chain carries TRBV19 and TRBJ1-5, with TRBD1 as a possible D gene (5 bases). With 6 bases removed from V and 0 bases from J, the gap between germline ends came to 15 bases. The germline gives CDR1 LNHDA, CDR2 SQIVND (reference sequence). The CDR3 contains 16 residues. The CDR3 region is CASSDGTAYSNQPQHF. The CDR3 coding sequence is TGTGCCAGTAGCGACGGGACGGCTTATAGCAATCAGCCCCAGCATTTT.

CDR3 coding DNA: TGTGCCTGGAGGGGGGACAGGGACGAGCAGTACTTC. Translated, it gives CAWRGDRDEQYF. This rearrangement joins TRBV30 to TRBJ2-7, with TRBD1 matching 9 bases. There are 12 residues in the CDR3. Germline CDR1 is GTSNPN and CDR2 is SVGIG (reference sequence). J gave up 5 bases and V 3 bases, and 2 bases lay outside the gene matches.

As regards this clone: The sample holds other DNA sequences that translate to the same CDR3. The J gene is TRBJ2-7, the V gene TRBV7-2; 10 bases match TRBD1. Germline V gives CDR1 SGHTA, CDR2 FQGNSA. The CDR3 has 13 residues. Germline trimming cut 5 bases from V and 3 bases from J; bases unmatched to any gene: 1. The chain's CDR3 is CASSRTGGYEQYF. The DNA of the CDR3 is TGTGCCAGCAGCCGGACAGGGGGCTACGAGCAGTACTTC.

The CDR3 protein is CASSPGQGWTEAFF. The CDR3 nucleotides are TGTGCCAGCAGCCCTGGGCAGGGATGGACTGAAGCTTTCTTT. The V and J genes are TRBV7-9 and TRBJ1-1; possibly TRBD1 for D (5 bases). Germline CDR1 SEHNR, CDR2 FQNEAQ (reference sequence). Trimming cost V 5 bases and J 5 bases, with 15 bases left between them. The CDR3 contains 14 residues.

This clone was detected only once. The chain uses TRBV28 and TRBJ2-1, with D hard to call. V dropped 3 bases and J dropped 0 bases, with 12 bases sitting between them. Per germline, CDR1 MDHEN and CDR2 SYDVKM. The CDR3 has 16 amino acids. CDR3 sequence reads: CASSFYGLGSYNEQFF. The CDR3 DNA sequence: TGTGCCAGCAGTTTTTATGGCCTGGGCTCCTACAATGAGCAGTTCTTC.

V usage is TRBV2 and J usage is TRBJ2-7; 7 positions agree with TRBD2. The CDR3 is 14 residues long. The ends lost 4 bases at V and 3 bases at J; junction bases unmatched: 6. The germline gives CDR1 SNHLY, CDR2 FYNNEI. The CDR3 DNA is TGTGCCAGCAGTGTTGGCAGGGAGGGCTACGAGCAGTACTTC. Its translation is CASSVGREGYEQYF.

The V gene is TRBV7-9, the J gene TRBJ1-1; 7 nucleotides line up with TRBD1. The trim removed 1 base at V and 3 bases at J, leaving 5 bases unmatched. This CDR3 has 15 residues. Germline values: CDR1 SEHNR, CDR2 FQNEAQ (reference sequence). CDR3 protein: CASSLGQGEDTEAFF. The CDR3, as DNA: TGTGCCAGCAGCTTAGGGCAGGGGGAGGACACTGAAGCTTTCTTT. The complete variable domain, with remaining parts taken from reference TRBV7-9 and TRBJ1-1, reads DTGVSQNPRHKITKRGQNVTFRCDPISEHNRLYWYRQTLGQGPEFLTYFQNEAQLEKSRLLSDRFSAERPKGSFSTLEIQRTEQGDSAMYLCASSLGQGEDTEAFFGQGTRLTVV.

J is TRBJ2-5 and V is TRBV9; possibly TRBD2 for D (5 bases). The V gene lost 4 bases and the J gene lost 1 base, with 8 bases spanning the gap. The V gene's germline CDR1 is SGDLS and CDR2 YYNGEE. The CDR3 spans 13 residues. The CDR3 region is CASSISAQETQYF. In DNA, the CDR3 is TGTGCCAGCAGCATTAGCGCCCAAGAGACCCAGTACTTC.

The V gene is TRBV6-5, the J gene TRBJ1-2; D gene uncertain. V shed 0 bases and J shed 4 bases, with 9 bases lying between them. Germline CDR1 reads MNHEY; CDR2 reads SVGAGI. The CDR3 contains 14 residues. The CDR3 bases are TGTGCCAGCAGTTACTCGGAGGGTTTCTATGGCTACACCTTC. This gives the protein CASSYSEGFYGYTF.

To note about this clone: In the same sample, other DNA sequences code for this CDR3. The CDR3 bases are TGTGCCAGCAGCTCCTCAGGGCTTAGCTCCTACGAGCAGTACTTC. Protein: CASSSSGLSSYEQYF. The rearrangement uses TRBV7-2 and TRBJ2-7, with D possibly being TRBD1 (5 bases). The length of the CDR3 is 15 residues. Germline V lookup: CDR1 SGHTA, CDR2 FQGNSA. Trimming took off 4 bases at V and 0 bases at J, with 13 bases between the two ends. The entire variable domain, with the rest obtained from reference TRBV7-2 and TRBJ2-7, is as follows: GAGVSQSPSNKVTEKGKDVELRCDPISGHTALYWYRQSLGQGLEFLIYFQGNSAPDKSGLPSDRFSAERTGGSVSTLTIQRTQQEDSAVYLCASSSSGLSSYEQYFGPGTRLTVT.

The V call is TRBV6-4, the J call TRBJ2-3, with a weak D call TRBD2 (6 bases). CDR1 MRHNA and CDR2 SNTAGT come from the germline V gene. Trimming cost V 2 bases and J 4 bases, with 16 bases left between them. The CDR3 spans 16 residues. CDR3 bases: TGTGCCAGCAGTGACGCACAAGGGAGGATACCAGATACGCAGTATTTT. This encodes CASSDAQGRIPDTQYF.

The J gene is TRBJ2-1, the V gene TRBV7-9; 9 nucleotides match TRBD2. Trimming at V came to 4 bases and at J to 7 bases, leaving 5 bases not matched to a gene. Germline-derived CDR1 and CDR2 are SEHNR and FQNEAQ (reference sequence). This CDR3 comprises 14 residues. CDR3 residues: CASSYSGSWNEQFF. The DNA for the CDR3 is TGTGCCAGCAGCTATAGCGGGAGTTGGAATGAGCAGTTCTTC. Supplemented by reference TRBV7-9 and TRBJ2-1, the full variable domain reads DTGVSQNPRHKITKRGQNVTFRCDPISEHNRLYWYRQTLGQGPEFLTYFQNEAQLEKSRLLSDRFSAERPKGSFSTLEIQRTEQGDSAMYLCASSYSGSWNEQFFGPGTRLTVL.

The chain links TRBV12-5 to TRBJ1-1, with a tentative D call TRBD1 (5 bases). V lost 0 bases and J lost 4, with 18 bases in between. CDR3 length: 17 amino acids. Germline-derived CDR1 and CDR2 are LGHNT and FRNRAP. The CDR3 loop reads CASGLVDKVGRFTEAFF. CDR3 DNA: TGTGCTAGTGGTTTGGTAGACAAGGTGGGGCGTTTCACTGAAGCTTTCTTT.

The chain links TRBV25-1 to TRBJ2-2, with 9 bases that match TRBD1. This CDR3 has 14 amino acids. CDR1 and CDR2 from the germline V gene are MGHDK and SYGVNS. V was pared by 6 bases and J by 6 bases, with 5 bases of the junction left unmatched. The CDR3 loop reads CASSRTGEAGELFF. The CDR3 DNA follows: TGTGCCAGCAGCCGGACAGGGGAAGCCGGGGAGCTGTTTTTT. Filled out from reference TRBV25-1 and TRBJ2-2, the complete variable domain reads EADIYQTPRYLVIGTGKKITLECSQTMGHDKMYWYQQDPGMELHLIHYSYGVNSTEKGDLSSESTVSRIRTEHFPLTLESARPSHTSQYLCASSRTGEAGELFFGEGSRLTVL.

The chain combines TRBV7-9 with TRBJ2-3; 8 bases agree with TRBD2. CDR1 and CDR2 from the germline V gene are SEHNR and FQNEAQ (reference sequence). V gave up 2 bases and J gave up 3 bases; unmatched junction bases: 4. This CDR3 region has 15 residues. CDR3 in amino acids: CASSLTGLDTDTQYF. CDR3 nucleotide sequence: TGTGCCAGCAGCTTAACGGGACTAGATACAGATACGCAGTATTTT.

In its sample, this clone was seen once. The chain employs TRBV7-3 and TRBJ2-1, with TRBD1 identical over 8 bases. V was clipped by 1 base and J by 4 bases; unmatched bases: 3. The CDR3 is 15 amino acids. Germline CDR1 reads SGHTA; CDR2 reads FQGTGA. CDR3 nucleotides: TGTGCCAGCAGCTTAAGCAGGGGGCAGTACAATGAGCAGTTCTTC. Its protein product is CASSLSRGQYNEQFF.

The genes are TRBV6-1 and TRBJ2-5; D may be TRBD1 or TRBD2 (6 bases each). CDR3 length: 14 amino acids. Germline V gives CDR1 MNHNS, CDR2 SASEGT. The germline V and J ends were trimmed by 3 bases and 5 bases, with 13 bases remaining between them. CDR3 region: CASSDPGAWETQYF. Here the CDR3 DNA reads TGTGCCAGCAGTGACCCGGGGGCTTGGGAGACCCAGTACTTC.

The CDR3 region has the DNA TGTGCCTGGAGTGTACTCAGGGTGGGTCAGCCCCAGCATTTT. It codes for CAWSVLRVGQPQHF. This chain joins TRBV30 and TRBJ1-5; the D gene is possibly TRBD1 (5 bases). Trimming cost V 0 bases and J 6 bases, with 12 bases left between them. In germline, CDR1 is GTSNPN, CDR2 SVGIG (reference sequence). The CDR3 sequence is 14 residues long.

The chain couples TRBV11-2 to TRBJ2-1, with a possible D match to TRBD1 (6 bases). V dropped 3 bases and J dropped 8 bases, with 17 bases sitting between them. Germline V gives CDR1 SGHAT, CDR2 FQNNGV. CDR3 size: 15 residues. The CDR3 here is CASSFRGLLFDEQFF. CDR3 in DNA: TGTGCCAGCAGCTTCAGGGGCCTCCTATTCGATGAGCAGTTCTTC. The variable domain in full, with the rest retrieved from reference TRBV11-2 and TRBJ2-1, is EAGVAQSPRYKIIEKRQSVAFWCNPISGHATLYWYQQILGQGPKLLIQFQNNGVVDDSQLPKDRFSAERLKGVDSTLKIQPAKLEDSAVYLCASSFRGLLFDEQFFGPGTRLTVL.

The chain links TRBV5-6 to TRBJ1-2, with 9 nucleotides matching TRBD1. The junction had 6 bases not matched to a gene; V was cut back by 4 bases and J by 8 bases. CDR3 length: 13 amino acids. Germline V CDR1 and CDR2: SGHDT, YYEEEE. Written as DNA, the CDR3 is TGTGCCAGCAGCGCTCCCGGGACAGGGGGCTACACCTTC. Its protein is CASSAPGTGGYTF.